This T cell receptor beta chain is drawn from a study of T cells after yellow fever vaccination. This CDR3 is built from 15 residues. The V gene end was trimmed by 5 bases and the J gene end by 7 bases; junction bases not matched to a gene: 10. Germline V gives CDR1 SGHTA, CDR2 FQGNSA. Universal primer sites and UMIs were introduced during 5'RACE template-switching synthesis of TCR cDNA. TCRdb reprocessed the 5' RACE reads with MiXCR, giving one entry per CDR3 protein. This sample carries around 160,000 distinct CDR3 sequences, around 7.2% of them seen once, and the ten largest clones take about 2.5%. This clonotype was seen many times. No antigen is known for it. Overall study results and limits: Primary-vaccination clones mostly resurfaced post-booster (roughly 97% CD4, 85% to 90% CD8).

The chain has TRBV7-2 and TRBJ2-3; TRBD2 agrees at 9 bases. Sequencing used CD4+ T cells sorted from PBMCs, obtained 5 to 6 days after the first yellow fever vaccination. This TCR was sampled from a young man who received the YFV17D yellow fever vaccine. CDR3 sequence reads: CASSDPGLAMNTQYF. CDR3 bases: TGTGCCAGCAGCGATCCGGGACTAGCAATGAATACGCAGTATTTT.